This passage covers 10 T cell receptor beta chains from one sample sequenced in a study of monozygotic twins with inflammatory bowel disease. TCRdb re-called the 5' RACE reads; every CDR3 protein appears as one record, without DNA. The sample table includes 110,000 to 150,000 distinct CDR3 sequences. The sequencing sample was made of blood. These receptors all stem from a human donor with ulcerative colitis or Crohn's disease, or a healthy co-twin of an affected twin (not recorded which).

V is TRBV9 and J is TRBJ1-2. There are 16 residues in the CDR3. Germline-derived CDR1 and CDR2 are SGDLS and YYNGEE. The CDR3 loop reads CASSVDSTLRGYGYTF.

The CDR3 is CSARGLARFSYNEQFF. The chain uses TRBV20-1 and TRBJ2-1; no DNA is available, so the TRBD2 call from TCRdb remains unchecked. Germline CDR1 and CDR2: DFQATT and SNEGSKA (reference sequence). The CDR3 has 16 residues.

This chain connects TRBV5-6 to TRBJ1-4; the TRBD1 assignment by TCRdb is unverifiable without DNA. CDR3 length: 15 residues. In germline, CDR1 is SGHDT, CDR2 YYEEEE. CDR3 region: CASSWWGRTNEKLFF.

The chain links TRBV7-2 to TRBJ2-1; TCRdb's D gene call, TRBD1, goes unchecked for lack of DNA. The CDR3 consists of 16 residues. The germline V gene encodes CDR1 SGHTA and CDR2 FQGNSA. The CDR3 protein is CASSSRQGEINNEQFF.

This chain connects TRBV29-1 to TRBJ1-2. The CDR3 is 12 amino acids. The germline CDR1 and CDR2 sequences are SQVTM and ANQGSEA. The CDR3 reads CSAGTANYGYTF.

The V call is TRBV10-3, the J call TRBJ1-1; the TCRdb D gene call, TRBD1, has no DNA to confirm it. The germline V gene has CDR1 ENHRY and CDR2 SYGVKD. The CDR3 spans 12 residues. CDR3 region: CAIGTGNTEAFF.

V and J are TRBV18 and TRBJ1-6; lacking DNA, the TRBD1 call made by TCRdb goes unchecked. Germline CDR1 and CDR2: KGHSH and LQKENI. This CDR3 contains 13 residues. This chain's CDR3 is CVTRQSDNSPLHF.

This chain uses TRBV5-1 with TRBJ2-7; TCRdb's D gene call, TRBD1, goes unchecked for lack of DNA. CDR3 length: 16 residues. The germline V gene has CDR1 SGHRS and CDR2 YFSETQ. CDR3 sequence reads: CASSLVSQGWVYEQYF. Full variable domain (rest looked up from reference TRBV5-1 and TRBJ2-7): KAGVTQTPRYLIKTRGQQVTLSCSPISGHRSVSWYQQTPGQGLQFLFEYFSETQRNKGNFPGRFSGRQFSNSRSEMNVSTLELGDSALYLCASSLVSQGWVYEQYFGPGTRLTVT.

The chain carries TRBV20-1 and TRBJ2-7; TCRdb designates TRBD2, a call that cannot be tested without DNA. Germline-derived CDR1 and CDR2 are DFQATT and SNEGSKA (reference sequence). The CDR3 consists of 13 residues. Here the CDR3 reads CSARWGGLAEQYF.

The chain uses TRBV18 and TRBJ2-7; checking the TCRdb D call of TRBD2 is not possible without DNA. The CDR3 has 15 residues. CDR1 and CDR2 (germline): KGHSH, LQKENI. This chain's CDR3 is CASSPGLAGGYEQYF.